The 9 T cell receptor beta chains below come from one sample, sequenced in a study of T-cell reconstitution after alpha-beta-depleted transplantation in children. Unique molecular identifiers tagged the TCRbeta library. TCRdb re-analysed the PCR reads in MiXCR, keeping a single row per CDR3 protein. The sample lists about 580,000 distinct CDR3 sequences, 25% to 30% occurring once. The source was PBMCs, collected before TCRalphabeta/CD19-depleted stem cell transplant. These receptor sequences come from a boy under two years old with Wiskott-Aldrich syndrome, due to receive a stem cell transplant.

The rearrangement joins TRBV24-1 to TRBJ2-1, with TRBD2 identical over 7 bases. Germline lookup yields CDR1 KGHDR and CDR2 SFDVKD. J gave up 10 bases and V 4 bases, and 6 bases lay outside the gene matches. This CDR3 spans 13 amino acids. The chain's CDR3 is CATSDPLAEEQFF. As DNA, the CDR3 is TGTGCCACCAGTGACCCGCTAGCGGAAGAGCAGTTCTTC.

The V gene is TRBV19, the J gene TRBJ1-2; the D gene is possibly TRBD1 (6 bases). From germline, CDR1 is LNHDA and CDR2 SQIVND (reference sequence). The CDR3 is made up of 15 amino acids. Between the trimmed V and J ends, which lost 5 bases and 6 bases, there was a span of 19 bases. The DNA for the CDR3 is TGTGCCAGTAGTCGGCCCCAGGGGCAGGGGAATGGCTACACCTTC. Its translation: CASSRPQGQGNGYTF.

V is TRBV5-1 and J is TRBJ2-7; 10 nucleotides align to TRBD2. Per the germline V gene, CDR1 is SGHRS and CDR2 is YFSETQ. The length of the CDR3 is 18 residues. The J segment lost 0 bases and the V segment lost 0 bases, leaving 9 bases of the junction unmatched. For the CDR3, the DNA is TGCGCCAGCAGCTTGGCGTTAGCGGGAGGTGGGAGCTCCTACGAGCAGTACTTC. This codes for CASSLALAGGGSSYEQYF.

The chain has TRBV5-1 and TRBJ2-7, with 10 positions matching TRBD2. Looked up from germline, CDR1 is SGHRS and CDR2 is YFSETQ. V shed 5 bases, J shed 6 bases, and the junction held 11 bases outside the gene matches. The CDR3 totals 15 residues. The CDR3, as DNA: TGCGCCAGCAGTGAGGTCAGCGGGAGGGTTGGCGAGCAGTACTTC. Its protein is CASSEVSGRVGEQYF.

V and J are TRBV5-1 and TRBJ1-2; no clear D gene. Germline CDR1 and CDR2: SGHRS and YFSETQ. V shed 0 bases and J shed 8 bases, with 14 bases lying between them. There are 14 residues in the CDR3. The CDR3 loop reads CASSLESVQWGYTF. The CDR3 DNA sequence: TGCGCCAGCAGCTTGGAGTCAGTTCAATGGGGCTACACCTTC. Full variable domain (missing parts from reference TRBV5-1 and TRBJ1-2): KAGVTQTPRYLIKTRGQQVTLSCSPISGHRSVSWYQQTPGQGLQFLFEYFSETQRNKGNFPGRFSGRQFSNSRSEMNVSTLELGDSALYLCASSLESVQWGYTFGSGTRLTVV.

The chain uses TRBV11-2 and TRBJ2-1, with a tentative D call TRBD2 (5 bases). V was clipped by 5 bases and J by 2 bases, with 16 bases between them. Germline V CDR1 and CDR2: SGHAT, FQNNGV. The length of the CDR3 is 16 residues. The CDR3 nucleotides read TGTGCCAGCAGCCCAGCTAGCATCTTAGCCTACAATGAGCAGTTCTTC. Amino acid sequence: CASSPASILAYNEQFF. Drawing the rest from reference TRBV11-2 and TRBJ2-1, the complete variable domain is EAGVAQSPRYKIIEKRQSVAFWCNPISGHATLYWYQQILGQGPKLLIQFQNNGVVDDSQLPKDRFSAERLKGVDSTLKIQPAKLEDSAVYLCASSPASILAYNEQFFGPGTRLTVL.

In this sample, this clonotype turned up a few times. V and J are TRBV10-3 and TRBJ2-1, with 12 bases identical to TRBD2. The length of the CDR3 is 13 residues. Germline trimming cut 9 bases from V and 10 bases from J; bases unmatched to any gene: 7. From germline, CDR1 is ENHRY and CDR2 SYGVKD. CDR3 DNA: TGTGCCATGAAGACTAGCGGGAGAGGGGAGCAGTTCTTC. It specifies CAMKTSGRGEQFF.

The chain carries TRBV20-1 and TRBJ2-3, with TRBD2 matching 10 bases. Germline CDR1 is DFQATT and CDR2 is SNEGSKA (reference sequence). This CDR3 is built from 16 residues. Losses at the gene ends were 1 base for V and 4 bases for J; bases not matched to a gene: 8. CDR3 amino acids: CSARGLSGRASDTQYF. The DNA of the CDR3 is TGCAGTGCTAGAGGCTTGAGCGGGAGGGCCTCAGATACGCAGTATTTT.

The chain employs TRBV24-1 and TRBJ2-1; D unclear. Germline V gene sequence: CDR1 KGHDR, CDR2 SFDVKD. Trimming shortened V by 12 bases and J by 14 bases, and 13 bases separated the two germline ends. The CDR3 is 9 amino acids. Here the CDR3 reads CALPNWKFF. The CDR3 DNA follows: TGTGCCCTCCCAAATTGGAAGTTCTTC.